The T cell receptor beta chain described here comes from a study of shared clonotypes between healthy human individuals. None of the donors, who were healthy HIV-negative adults, had recently had acute infections or vaccinations. Genomic DNA of each subset was evenly split across several immunoSEQ plates. This table comes from immunoSEQ multiplex PCR, and its TCRdb copy is limited to in-frame clones, with some not included. The sample contains around 2,000,000 clones, 85% to 95% of which appear only once. CDR3 size: 16 residues. Per the germline V gene, CDR1 is SGHDN and CDR2 is FVKESK. V shed 3 bases, J shed 4 bases, and the junction held 8 bases outside the gene matches.

Sequenced input: naive CD4+ T cells sorted from blood. Subset denoted: CD45RA+ positively selected. The receptor's source is a man aged 18 to 30 in good health. The chain joins TRBV14 to TRBJ2-1; 8 positions agree with TRBD2. CDR3 amino acids: CASSHWVAGQYNEQFF. DNA for the CDR3: TGTGCCAGCAGCCATTGGGTAGCGGGACAATACAATGAGCAGTTCTTC.